This T cell receptor (beta chain) was profiled in a study of blood T cell repertoires in COVID-19. Overall study: The samples span acute and convalescent COVID-19 from the United States, Italy and Spain. Sources were T cells, B-cell-depleted T cells, or PBMCs; the material itself was cDNA or gDNA.

This clone has a handful of counts. Original methodology: Reference gene primer amplification gave estimated nucleated cell counts. Clones were sequenced by immunoSEQ multiplex PCR, and TCRdb holds only the in-frame ones, with some missing. V and J calls and clone size are given by that table; D and trimming were obtained from the DNA. The repertoire holds 88,000 or so clones, with about four fifths as singletons. Source material: peripheral blood. The source of this sequence is a human donor in a cohort sampled during active COVID-19.

The CDR3 spells CASSFNRDEQFF. Written as DNA, the CDR3 is TGTGCCAGCAGTTTTAATCGGGATGAGCAGTTCTTC. The chain is built from TRBV12-3 or TRBV12-4 and TRBJ2-1; no clear D gene. The CDR3 runs 12 residues. Trimming removed 3 bases from V and 8 bases from J, with 8 bases in between.